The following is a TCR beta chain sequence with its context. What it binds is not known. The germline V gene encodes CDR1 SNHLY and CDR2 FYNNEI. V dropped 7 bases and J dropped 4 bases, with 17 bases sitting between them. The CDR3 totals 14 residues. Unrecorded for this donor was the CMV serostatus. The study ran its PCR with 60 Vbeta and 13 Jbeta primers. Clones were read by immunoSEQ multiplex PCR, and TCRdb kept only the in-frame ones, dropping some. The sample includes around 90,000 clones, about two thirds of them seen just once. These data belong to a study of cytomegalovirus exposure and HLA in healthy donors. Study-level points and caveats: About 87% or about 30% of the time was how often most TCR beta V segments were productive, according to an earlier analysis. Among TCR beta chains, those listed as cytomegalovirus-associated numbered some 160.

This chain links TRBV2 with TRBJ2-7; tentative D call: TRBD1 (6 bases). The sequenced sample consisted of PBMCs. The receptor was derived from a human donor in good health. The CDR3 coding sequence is TGTGCCAGCAACGTACAGGGTGAAAATTACGAGCAGTACTTC. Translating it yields CASNVQGENYEQYF. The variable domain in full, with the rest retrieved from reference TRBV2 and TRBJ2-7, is EPEVTQTPSHQVTQMGQEVILRCVPISNHLYFYWYRQILGQKVEFLVSFYNNEISEKSEIFDDQFSVERPDGSNFTLKIRSTKLEDSAMYFCASNVQGENYEQYFGPGTRLTVT.